Listed below are T cell receptor beta chains from one sample, sequenced in a study of blood T cell repertoires in COVID-19. Method: immunoSEQ multiplex PCR; TCRdb's copy keeps in-frame clones and lacks some. The sample has some 210,000 clones, about four fifths seen once. What was sequenced was peripheral blood. Every receptor here comes from a man aged 45-60 years with active or convalescent COVID-19. Both conserved end residues are part of each CDR3. D genes are given only for firm matches. Where a row states a size, it is once, few, many or the class of an expanded clone; other rows omit it.

V gene: TRBV7-2
clone size: -
J gene: TRBJ1-2
D gene: -
CDR3 DNA: TGTGCCAGCAGCTTAGCGGGGGCGGGGGCCAACTATGGCTACACCTTC
CDR3 protein: CASSLAGAGANYGYTF

V gene: TRBV2
clone size: few
J gene: TRBJ2-1
D gene: -
CDR3 DNA: TGTGCCAGCAGCGAAAATAGCGGTGAGCAGTTCTTC
CDR3 protein: CASSENSGEQFF

V gene: TRBV19
clone size: -
J gene: TRBJ2-7
D gene: -
CDR3 DNA: TGTGCCAGTAGTATGGGGGGCTACGAGCAGTACTTC
CDR3 protein: CASSMGGYEQYF

V gene: TRBV6-1
clone size: many
J gene: TRBJ2-1
D gene: TRBD2
CDR3 DNA: TGTGCCAGCAGTGAAACTAGCGGCTACAATGAGCAGTTCTTC
CDR3 protein: CASSETSGYNEQFF

V gene: TRBV6-5
clone size: -
J gene: TRBJ1-2
D gene: -
CDR3 DNA: TGTGCCAGCAGTTACGGGGGGGACTATGGCTACACCTTC
CDR3 protein: CASSYGGDYGYTF

V gene: TRBV7-2
clone size: -
J gene: TRBJ1-4
D gene: TRBD1
CDR3 DNA: TGTGCCAGCAGCTTAAGAACAGGGGTTGAAAAACTGTTTTTT
CDR3 protein: CASSLRTGVEKLFF

V gene: TRBV7-9
clone size: -
J gene: TRBJ2-7
D gene: TRBD1
CDR3 DNA: TGTGCCAGCAGCTCGGGACAGGGATTTTTCTACTACGAGCAGTACTTC
CDR3 protein: CASSSGQGFFYYEQYF

V gene: TRBV3-1/TRBV3-2
clone size: -
J gene: TRBJ2-7
D gene: TRBD2
CDR3 DNA: TGTGCCAGCAGCCAAGAAGGCGGGAGCTCCTACGAGCAGTACTTC
CDR3 protein: CASSQEGGSSYEQYF

V gene: TRBV7-2
clone size: -
J gene: TRBJ2-5
D gene: TRBD2
CDR3 DNA: TGTGCCAGCAGCTTCGGACTAGCGGGGGGCCGGTTCGCGACCCAGTACTTC
CDR3 protein: CASSFGLAGGRFATQYF

V gene: TRBV28
clone size: -
J gene: TRBJ1-2
D gene: -
CDR3 DNA: TGTGCCAGCAGTTCGGAGAGGACAGCTCTTAACTATGGCTACACCTTC
CDR3 protein: CASSSERTALNYGYTF

V gene: TRBV27
clone size: -
J gene: TRBJ1-1
D gene: -
CDR3 DNA: TGTGCCAGCAGTTTCAGGCGTGCGAGTTTGGAAGCTTTCTTT
CDR3 protein: CASSFRRASLEAFF

V gene: TRBV9
clone size: -
J gene: TRBJ1-1
D gene: TRBD1
CDR3 DNA: TGTGCCAGCAACCCTGGACAGGGATGGACTGAAGCTTTCTTT
CDR3 protein: CASNPGQGWTEAFF

V gene: TRBV6-4
clone size: -
J gene: TRBJ2-3
D gene: TRBD2
CDR3 DNA: TGTGCCAGCAGTGCCCTCCACGGCGGGGGGAGCACAGATACGCAGTATTTT
CDR3 protein: CASSALHGGGSTDTQYF

V gene: TRBV27
clone size: once
J gene: TRBJ1-6
D gene: TRBD1
CDR3 DNA: TGTGCCAGCAGTGGGGGACAGGACCATTCACCCCTCCACTTT
CDR3 protein: CASSGGQDHSPLHF

V gene: TRBV28
clone size: once
J gene: TRBJ1-5
D gene: -
CDR3 DNA: TGTGCCAGCAGTCCAAGGGGGATCGGCAATCAGCCCCAGCATTTT
CDR3 protein: CASSPRGIGNQPQHF

V gene: TRBV5-1
clone size: -
J gene: TRBJ1-5
D gene: -
CDR3 DNA: TGCGCCAGCAGCTTGGATAGTTATAGCAATCAGCCCCAGCATTTT
CDR3 protein: CASSLDSYSNQPQHF

V gene: TRBV15
clone size: -
J gene: TRBJ1-2
D gene: -
CDR3 DNA: TGTGCCACCAGCAACCCACGCCGAGGGTTCAACTATGGCTACACCTTC
CDR3 protein: CATSNPRRGFNYGYTF

V gene: TRBV6-6
clone size: -
J gene: TRBJ1-4
D gene: -
CDR3 DNA: TGTGCCAGCAGTTACGAGAGGGAAAAACTGTTTTTT
CDR3 protein: CASSYEREKLFF

V gene: TRBV4-3
clone size: few
J gene: TRBJ2-1
D gene: -
CDR3 DNA: TGCGCCAGCAGCCAAGATTGGCGGGTTCAGGAGCAGTTCTTC
CDR3 protein: CASSQDWRVQEQFF

V gene: TRBV27
clone size: -
J gene: TRBJ2-2
D gene: -
CDR3 DNA: TGTGCCAGCAGTTTGAACCCAGTCACCGGGGAGCTGTTTTTT
CDR3 protein: CASSLNPVTGELFF

V gene: TRBV18
clone size: -
J gene: TRBJ2-5
D gene: -
CDR3 DNA: TGTGCCAGCTCACCAGGACAGAACAGCAAGACCCAGTACTTC
CDR3 protein: CASSPGQNSKTQYF

V gene: TRBV6-5
clone size: -
J gene: TRBJ1-5
D gene: -
CDR3 DNA: TGTGCCAGCAGACTGGGGGGGGCTCAGCCCCAGCATTTT
CDR3 protein: CASRLGGAQPQHF

V gene: TRBV12-3/TRBV12-4
clone size: -
J gene: TRBJ1-5
D gene: -
CDR3 DNA: TGTGCCAGCGCGGGCCCGGGCAATCAGCCCCAGCATTTT
CDR3 protein: CASAGPGNQPQHF

V gene: TRBV27
clone size: -
J gene: TRBJ2-7
D gene: -
CDR3 DNA: TGTGCCAGCAGTTTGAGAGTTGTCGGCAGGCACGAGCAGTACTTC
CDR3 protein: CASSLRVVGRHEQYF

V gene: TRBV11-2
clone size: few
J gene: TRBJ1-1
D gene: TRBD1
CDR3 DNA: TGTGCCAGCAGCCCTCGCAACCGGGACAGTGATCGAGCTTTCTTT
CDR3 protein: CASSPRNRDSDRAFF

V gene: TRBV11-2
clone size: few
J gene: TRBJ1-1
D gene: TRBD1
CDR3 DNA: TGTGCCAGCAGCAAACAGGGGGGGAACACTGAAGCTTTCTTT
CDR3 protein: CASSKQGGNTEAFF

V gene: TRBV19
clone size: once
J gene: TRBJ1-4
D gene: -
CDR3 DNA: TGTGCCAGTACCCGCCCCTCCGTAGGGACGGGAGGCGGAAAACTGTTTTTT
CDR3 protein: CASTRPSVGTGGGKLFF

V gene: TRBV14
clone size: -
J gene: TRBJ2-5
D gene: TRBD1
CDR3 DNA: TGTGCCAGCAGGCGGACAGGGACGGAGACCCAGTACTTC
CDR3 protein: CASRRTGTETQYF

V gene: TRBV6-2/TRBV6-3
clone size: -
J gene: TRBJ2-7
D gene: -
CDR3 DNA: TGTGCCAGCAGTTACGACACGGGGGGCGTCGGCGAGCAGTACTTC
CDR3 protein: CASSYDTGGVGEQYF

V gene: TRBV28
clone size: -
J gene: TRBJ1-2
D gene: TRBD1
CDR3 DNA: TGTGCCAGCACCCTCGGACAGGACTATGGCTACACCTTC
CDR3 protein: CASTLGQDYGYTF

V gene: TRBV10-2
clone size: few
J gene: TRBJ1-6
D gene: -
CDR3 DNA: TGCGCCAGCAGTGAGAATGGGGCTGAGCGTTCACCCCTCCACTTT
CDR3 protein: CASSENGAERSPLHF

V gene: TRBV5-1
clone size: -
J gene: TRBJ1-2
D gene: TRBD1
CDR3 DNA: TGCGCCAGCAGCTTAGTGGACAGGGGCGTCTATGGCTACACCTTC
CDR3 protein: CASSLVDRGVYGYTF

V gene: TRBV2
clone size: -
J gene: TRBJ2-3
D gene: -
CDR3 DNA: TGTGCCAGCAGTGAAGGGACTTCTAGCACAGATACGCAGTATTTT
CDR3 protein: CASSEGTSSTDTQYF

V gene: TRBV5-4
clone size: once
J gene: TRBJ2-7
D gene: -
CDR3 DNA: TGTGCCAGCAGCCCAGGGCCCCATATCAACGAGCAGTACTTC
CDR3 protein: CASSPGPHINEQYF

V gene: TRBV3-1/TRBV3-2
clone size: -
J gene: TRBJ2-1
D gene: -
CDR3 DNA: TGTGCCAGCAGCCCCTTTTACAATGAGCAGTTCTTC
CDR3 protein: CASSPFYNEQFF

V gene: TRBV5-8
clone size: -
J gene: TRBJ1-1
D gene: -
CDR3 DNA: TGTGCCAGCAGCCCACGGGTGACGGCTGAAGCTTTCTTT
CDR3 protein: CASSPRVTAEAFF

V gene: TRBV18
clone size: -
J gene: TRBJ2-4
D gene: TRBD1
CDR3 DNA: TGTGCCAGCTCACCCCCGGGACAGGGGGACAAAAACATTCAGTACTTC
CDR3 protein: CASSPPGQGDKNIQYF